Each of the 11 T cell receptor beta chains below was sequenced from the same sample in a study of low-dose radiotherapy and immunotherapy resistance in tumors. Covering alpha and beta chains, TRAV- and TRBV-specific primers were used for the first-strand cDNA. Over roughly 18 PCR cycles, TCRs were amplified from a constant-region primer and V-primer adapter. MiXCR, run by TCRdb on the reads, gives a single entry per CDR3 protein. The data show about 6,200 distinct CDR3 sequences, about four fifths seen once. The source of these receptors is a human donor with advanced metastatic prostate, ovarian, gallbladder or colorectal cancer (not recorded which). This table probably holds off-target reads from a library built for another chain.

V and J are TRBV2 and TRBJ2-7; 7 nucleotides agree with TRBD1. Germline values: CDR1 SNHLY, CDR2 FYNNEI. CDR3 length: 14 residues. The V gene end was trimmed by 2 bases and the J gene end by 3 bases; junction bases not matched to a gene: 4. CDR3: CASSEKRDSYEQYF. Written as DNA, the CDR3 is TGTGCCAGCAGTGAAAAACGGGACAGCTACGAGCAGTACTTC.

J is TRBJ1-2 and V is TRBV12-3 or TRBV12-4, with TRBD1 matching over 8 bases. J lost 7 bases, V lost 6 bases, and 10 bases had no gene match. This CDR3 has 14 amino acids. CDR3 in DNA: TGTGCCAGCAGCCCTACAGGGGGAGTTATTGGCTACACCTTC. Translating it yields CASSPTGGVIGYTF.

The J gene is TRBJ2-2, the V gene TRBV2; 10 nucleotides align to TRBD2. CDR1 SNHLY and CDR2 FYNNEI come from the germline V gene. The ends lost 6 bases at V and 7 bases at J; junction bases unmatched: 5. There are 14 residues in the CDR3. CDR3 sequence (DNA): TGTGCCAGCAGGGGGACTAGCGCCGGCGGGGAGCTGTTTTTT. Its protein product is CASRGTSAGGELFF.

The V gene is TRBV12-3 or TRBV12-4, the J gene TRBJ1-1, with a possible D match to TRBD1 (6 bases). The germline V and J ends were trimmed by 6 bases and 7 bases, with 15 bases remaining between them. This CDR3 is 13 amino acids long. CDR3 protein: CASRITGTGEAFF. In DNA form, the CDR3 reads TGTGCCAGCAGGATAACAGGGACGGGTGAAGCTTTCTTT.

The chain recombines TRBV2 with TRBJ2-6, with D hard to call. In germline, CDR1 is SNHLY, CDR2 FYNNEI. The V gene lost 6 bases and the J gene lost 0 bases, with 0 bases spanning the gap. The CDR3 spans 12 residues. CDR3: CASSSGANVLTF. CDR3 sequence (DNA): TGTGCCAGCAGCTCTGGGGCCAACGTCCTGACTTTC.

The genes are TRBV7-9 and TRBJ2-3; D uncertain. Germline values: CDR1 SEHNR, CDR2 FQNEAQ (reference sequence). CDR3 length: 15 amino acids. V was clipped by 5 bases and J by 4 bases, with 16 bases between them. The CDR3 spells CASSPWDLGADTQYF. CDR3 DNA: TGTGCCAGCAGCCCTTGGGATCTTGGCGCAGATACGCAGTATTTT.

This chain links TRBV6-5 with TRBJ1-1; unclear D gene. This CDR3 spans 15 amino acids. Deletions cut 0 bases from V and 1 base from J, with 9 bases between. Germline assignment: CDR1 MNHEY and CDR2 SVGAGI. CDR3 amino acids: CASSYSWGGNTEAFF. The CDR3 nucleotides are TGTGCCAGCAGTTACTCCTGGGGAGGGAACACTGAAGCTTTCTTT.

The chain couples TRBV7-2 to TRBJ2-1; D is undetermined. V was trimmed by 2 bases and J by 6 bases, leaving 11 bases between them. Germline V gene lookup returns CDR1 SGHTA and CDR2 FQGNSA. The CDR3 extends over 14 amino acids. CDR3 sequence reads: CASSLLSAANEQFF. As DNA, the CDR3 is TGTGCCAGCAGCTTACTAAGTGCGGCCAATGAGCAGTTCTTC.

J is TRBJ2-7 and V is TRBV21-1; the tabulated D call, TRBD1, remains unverified against the DNA. TRBV21-1 is a known pseudogene. The CDR3 is 15 amino acids. This CDR3 reads CASSLEGTGGHEQYF. In DNA form, the CDR3 reads TGTGCCAGCAGCCTAGAGGGGACAGGGGGCCACGAGCAGTACTTC.

J is TRBJ2-1 and V is TRBV2, with D possibly TRBD2 on 6 matching bases. The V and J ends lost 4 bases and 5 bases respectively, with 12 bases between them. CDR3 length: 14 amino acids. Germline CDR1 is SNHLY and CDR2 is FYNNEI. The DNA of the CDR3 is TGTGCCAGCAGTGGCCTCGGGGGAGACAATGAGCAGTTCTTC. Translation: CASSGLGGDNEQFF.

The chain employs TRBV29-1 and TRBJ1-2; D unresolved. Germline V gene data show CDR1 as SQVTM and CDR2 as ANQGSEA. This CDR3 has 13 residues. Trimming took off 1 base at V and 6 bases at J, with 12 bases between the two ends. The CDR3 sequence is CSVEGAGGNGYTF. The CDR3 bases are TGCAGCGTTGAAGGGGCAGGTGGGAATGGCTACACCTTC.